This T cell receptor (beta chain) was documented in a study of blood T cell repertoires in COVID-19. The method was immunoSEQ multiplex PCR; TCRdb's version includes in-frame clones alone and lacks a portion of them. The data show under 250,000 clones, approximately 87% seen once. CDR1 and CDR2 from the germline V gene are SNHLY and FYNNEI. The CDR3 contains 16 residues. V lost 4 bases and J 4 bases, leaving 19 bases between the germline ends. This chain links TRBV2 with TRBJ2-5; no definite D call. The TCR sequence derives from a man aged 55-75 years with acute or convalescent COVID-19. The source material was peripheral blood. The CDR3 spells CASSGAGASLGETQYF. In DNA, the CDR3 is TGTGCCAGCAGTGGAGCTGGAGCTTCCTTAGGAGAGACCCAGTACTTC.